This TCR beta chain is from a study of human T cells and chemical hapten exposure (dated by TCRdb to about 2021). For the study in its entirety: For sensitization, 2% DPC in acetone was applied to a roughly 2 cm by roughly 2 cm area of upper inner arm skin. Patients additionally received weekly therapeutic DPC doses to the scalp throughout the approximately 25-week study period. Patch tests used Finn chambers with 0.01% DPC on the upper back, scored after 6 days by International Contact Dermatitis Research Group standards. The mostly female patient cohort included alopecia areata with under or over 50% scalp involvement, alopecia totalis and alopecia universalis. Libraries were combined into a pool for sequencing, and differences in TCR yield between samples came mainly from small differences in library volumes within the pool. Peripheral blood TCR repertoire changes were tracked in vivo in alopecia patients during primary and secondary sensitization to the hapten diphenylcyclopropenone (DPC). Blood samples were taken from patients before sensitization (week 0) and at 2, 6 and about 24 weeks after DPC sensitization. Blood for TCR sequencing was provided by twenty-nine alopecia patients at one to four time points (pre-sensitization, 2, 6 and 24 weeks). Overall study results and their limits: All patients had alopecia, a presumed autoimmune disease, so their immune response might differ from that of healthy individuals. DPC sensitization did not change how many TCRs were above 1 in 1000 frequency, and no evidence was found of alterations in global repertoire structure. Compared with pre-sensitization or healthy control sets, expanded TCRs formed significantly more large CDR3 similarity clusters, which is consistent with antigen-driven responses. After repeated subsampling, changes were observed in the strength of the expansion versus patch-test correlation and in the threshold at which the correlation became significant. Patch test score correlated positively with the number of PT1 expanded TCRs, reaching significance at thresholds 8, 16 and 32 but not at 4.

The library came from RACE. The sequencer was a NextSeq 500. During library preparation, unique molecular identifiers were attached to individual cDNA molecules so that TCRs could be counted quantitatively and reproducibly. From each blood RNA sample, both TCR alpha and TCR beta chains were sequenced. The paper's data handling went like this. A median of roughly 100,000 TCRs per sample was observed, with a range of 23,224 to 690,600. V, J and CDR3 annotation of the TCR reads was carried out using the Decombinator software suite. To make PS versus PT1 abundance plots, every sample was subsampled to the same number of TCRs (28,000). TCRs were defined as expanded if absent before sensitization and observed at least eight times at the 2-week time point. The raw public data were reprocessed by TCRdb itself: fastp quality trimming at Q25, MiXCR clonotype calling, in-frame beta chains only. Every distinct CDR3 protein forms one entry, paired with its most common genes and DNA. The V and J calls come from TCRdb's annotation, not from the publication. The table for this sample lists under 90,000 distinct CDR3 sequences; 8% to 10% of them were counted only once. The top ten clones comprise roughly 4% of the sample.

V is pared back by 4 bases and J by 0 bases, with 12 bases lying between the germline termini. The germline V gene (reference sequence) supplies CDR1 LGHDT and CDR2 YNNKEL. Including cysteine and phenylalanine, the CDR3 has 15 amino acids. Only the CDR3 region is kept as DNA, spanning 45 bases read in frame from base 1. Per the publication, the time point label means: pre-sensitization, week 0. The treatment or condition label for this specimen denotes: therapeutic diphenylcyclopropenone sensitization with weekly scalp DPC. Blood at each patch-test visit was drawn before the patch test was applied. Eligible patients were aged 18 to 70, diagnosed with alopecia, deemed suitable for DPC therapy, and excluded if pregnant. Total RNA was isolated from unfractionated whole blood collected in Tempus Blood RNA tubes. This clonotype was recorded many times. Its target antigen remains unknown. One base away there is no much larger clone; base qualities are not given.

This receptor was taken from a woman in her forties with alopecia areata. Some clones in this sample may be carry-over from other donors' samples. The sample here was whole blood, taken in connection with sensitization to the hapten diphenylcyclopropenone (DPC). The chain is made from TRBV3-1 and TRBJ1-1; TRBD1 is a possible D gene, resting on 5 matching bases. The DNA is TGTGCCAGCAGCCTGCAACTGGGGGTGAACACTGAAGCTTTCTTT. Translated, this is CASSLQLGVNTEAFF.